The T cell receptor beta chain described here comes from a study of cytomegalovirus exposure and HLA in healthy donors (dated by TCRdb to about 2017). Some background on the complete study: An earlier analysis of approximately 550 of the donors reported more than 250 Gb of sequence data and roughly 100 million unique TCR beta sequences from roughly 180 million T cells. Among the roughly 400 genotyped donors, approximately 77% belonged to the genetic ancestry cluster associated with self-reported Caucasian donors. An earlier analysis of 587 of the donors used high-throughput TCR beta sequencing to judge whether each TCR beta V gene segment behaved as functional or pseudogenic. Class I and class II HLA loci were covered by the typing at four-digit resolution. The T cell repertoires of roughly 660 subjects were profiled by immunosequencing and related to cytomegalovirus serostatus. An early release that covered several hundred HLA-typed donors contained approximately 300 gigabases of sequencing data and about 93 million unique TCR sequences. Across about 370 genotyped donors of the cohort, an average of about 220,000 unique TCR beta nucleotide sequences per donor were sequenced, and approximately 17% of those sequences were non-productive. A few DR-DQ haplotypes were handled as single units for association and clustering because linkage in the cohort was strong. In the later analysis, no new phenotypic data were used to find candidate immune exposures; instead, reliance was placed on TCR beta sequences and their occurrence across donors. To predict cytomegalovirus infection status, the study combined high-throughput TCR immunosequencing, statistical association of individual TCRs with disease status, and machine learning. To study patterns of TCR occurrence, a later analysis re-analyzed previously published TCR beta repertoires from 666 donors and added high-resolution HLA genotyping. In a later genetic analysis, genome-wide SNP genotypes for about 65% of the roughly 700 donors were used, and that subset was treated as a discovery cohort. Typing coverage differed by locus: A, B, C, DRB1 and DQB1 were typed in about 629-640 donors, DQA1 in roughly 500, DPA1 in roughly 590, and DPB1 in about 450. All discovery cohort repertoires had been generated using a single sequencing platform. Donor age, sex, ethnicity and CMV serostatus were compiled together with the repertoire data. Besides the first cohort of approximately 670 subjects, a separate validation cohort made up of 120 different subjects was used. The study aimed to test whether signatures of past pathogen exposure could be identified by cataloging public T cell receptors.

What the research found in general, with its limitations: In an earlier analysis of fewer than 700 of the donors, most TCR beta V segments appeared in productive rearrangements about 87% or about 30% of the time, broadly matching IMGT annotations. A few of the identified cytomegalovirus-associated TCR beta chains were confirmed in vitro to be specific for cytomegalovirus antigens. When HLA alleles, especially DR and DQ, strongly co-occurred, TCR associations were difficult to assign to individual alleles. The cohort was sequenced for TCR beta chains only, and without alpha or paired-chain data the features that could be detected were limited. According to a later analysis, TCR association rates differed among HLA loci, with DRB1 alleles showing the most associated TCRs and HLA-C alleles showing the fewest. A cluster of highly shared sequence variants was judged likely to be a technical artifact of the sequencing pipeline. Cytomegalovirus status was reported to be diagnosed by the classifier with high specificity and sensitivity in both the original and validation cohorts. Immune exposure information for the cohort was limited to CMV serostatus. The authors suggested that the approach could potentially be generalized to other disease states and immunological phenotypes. Because HLA typing was missing for some donors at each locus, association tests included only the typed subset. Several of the top co-occurrence clusters appeared to be linked to parvovirus B19, influenza, CMV and Epstein-Barr virus, according to a later analysis. The study gave a list of some 150 TCR beta chains associated with cytomegalovirus. Linkage disequilibrium might explain the correlated functional status among segregating V segments, but an unknown experimental factor could not be ruled out. Some IMGT-functional V segments, including TRBV6-2 and TRBV6-3, could not be told apart with the 87-base-pair reads, so those segments were excluded. In a later genetic analysis, fewer N-insertions in productive TCRs were reported among donors in an Asian-associated ancestry cluster than the roughly 700-donor mean. The presence/absence analyses assumed that sequencing depth was roughly uniform across donors, and that assumption may not be true. In a later analysis, HLA-associated TCR beta chains were found to be more clonally expanded and to have lower generation probabilities than equally common non-associated chains. A further reported finding was that TCR beta sequences accurately predicted the HLA-A and HLA-B alleles for most subjects in the first cohort. In a later analysis, most CMV-associated TCR beta chains were found to appear HLA-restricted, with HLA associations seemingly driven largely by CMV exposure. V-gene and J-gene trimming of TCR beta chains was associated with a missense DCLRE1C variant in a later genetic analysis, and the association was replicated in an independent cohort. Because counts were too low, 15 or so rarely observed V segments, including chromosome 9 orphons, were excluded from the earlier analysis of 587 of the donors. In a later analysis, some 18,000 TCR beta sequences were associated with specific HLA alleles at a false discovery rate of 0.05. While some public TCRs were present in many individuals, most TCR sequences turned up only very rarely across donors.

Concerning this clone: Its antigen remains undetermined. Base qualities are not provided; no much larger clone lies one nucleotide away.

Taken from the germline V gene, the CDR1 and CDR2 loops are SGHDT and YYEEEE. The CDR3 starts with the cysteine, ends with the phenylalanine, and has 15 residues. Only the CDR3 DNA stays, 45 bases, in frame from base 1. The library was generated by the immunoSEQ multiplex PCR assay. The multiplex PCR relied on a mix of 60 forward primers for TCR Vbeta segments and 13 reverse primers for TCR Jbeta segments. The CDR3 region of rearranged TCR beta genes was amplified from genomic DNA by a multiplex PCR assay. Amplified TCR beta libraries were sequenced as 87-base-pair reads on the Illumina HiSeq System. In the original analysis: In a later analysis, some 80 million unique TCR beta chains were counted across the approximately 670 repertoires, and approximately 11 million of these chains were shared by at least two donors. Raw reads were error-corrected and collapsed into unique sequences with a nearest-neighbor algorithm that merged closely related sequences to remove PCR and sequencing errors. CDR3 sequences were aligned to IMGT reference sequences to assign V, D and J gene segments. For a sequence to be retained, at least a six-nucleotide match to both a V gene segment and a J gene segment was required. A rearrangement was called productive if the CDR3 had no stop codons and remained in frame with V and J, and every other rearrangement was called non-productive. Following IMGT convention, CDR3 was defined as the stretch from the second conserved V-encoded cysteine to the conserved J-encoded phenylalanine. The earlier analysis of some 550 of the donors excluded any sequence lacking an unambiguous match to a single V gene segment. An earlier analysis of fewer than 650 of the donors classified V segments as functional when productive rearrangements were above 56.7% and as segregating when the standard deviation between donors was above 5%. A statistical classification framework was built for diagnosing cytomegalovirus status from the catalog of TCR beta chain sequences. V and J gene assignment, in a later analysis, came from comparing TCR nucleotide sequences with IMGT/GENE-DB human TR gene sequences. A later analysis assigned CDR3 sequences and most-parsimonious VDJ recombination scenarios with the TCRdist pipeline. In a later analysis, each TCR beta chain was defined by its CDR3 amino acid sequence together with its V-gene family, and reads lacking a unique V-gene family were excluded. In a later analysis, nearly 600 highly shared, low-generation-probability nucleotide sequences were removed to address suspected cross-contamination and a sequencing artifact. In a later analysis, a clonal expansion index for each public chain was calculated from normalized within-repertoire ranks of inferred template counts. A later analysis computed generation probabilities with a VDJ recombination model fitted to out-of-frame rearrangements, and checked the results against IGoR. A later analysis scored TCR-TCR, TCR-HLA and TCR-CMV co-occurrence with hypergeometric tests, applying a repertoire-size bias correction to TCR pairs. A later analysis estimated false discovery rates by permuting HLA or CMV assignments 20 times. In a later analysis, co-occurring TCRs were grouped using DBSCAN, and TCRdist sequence similarity was added for clustering within HLA-allele-positive subsets. For co-occurrence clustering, repertoires with fewer than 30,000 or more than 120,000 public chains were excluded, along with 5 or 6 repertoires with anomalous nucleotide sharing. The immuneACCESS repertoire file appears here via TCRdb, limited to in-frame rearrangements. These files lack a portion of the clones; in checked studies, under half of the deficit traces to unresolved V genes, and the cause of the others is not known. V, J and clone size were drawn from that table, and D and trimming were deduced from the DNA. Across this sample there are approximately 120,000 clones, with around 73% seen only once. In total, the top ten clones hold under 10% of the sample.

The cohort was made up of 500 to 800 healthy bone marrow donors. All cohort members were sampled while nominally healthy, although unrecorded immune exposures were likely present. The donor tested CMV seronegative, placing the donor among the 350 or so seronegative members of the cohort. A peripheral blood sample was provided by each donor, and peripheral blood mononuclear cells were used for TCR beta sequencing. The Qiagen DNeasy Blood Extraction Kit was used to extract genomic DNA from the blood cell samples. The clonotype originates from a middle-aged man in good health and CMV-seronegative. The specimen was PBMCs. The receptor chain draws on TRBV5-6 and TRBJ2-5, with 7 bases in between that match TRBD1. The J call is in doubt because the DNA end fits TRBJ2-7 better. The nucleotides are TGTGCCAGCAGCTTGGGAGGGGGCGGATACTACGAGCAGTACTTC. It codes for CASSLGGGGYYEQYF.